The 12 T cell receptor beta chains below come from one sample, sequenced in a study of blood T cell repertoires in COVID-19. Profiled with immunoSEQ multiplex PCR; TCRdb holds only in-frame clones, not every one. The sample includes about 190,000 clones, 75% to 90% of them seen just once. Sequencing was carried out using peripheral blood. These receptors all come from a man aged 35-49 years with acute or convalescent COVID-19.

The chain combines TRBV7-2 with TRBJ2-1, with 7 bases that match TRBD2. Per germline, CDR1 SGHTA and CDR2 FQGNSA. V shed 1 base and J 2 bases; nucleotides not matched to a gene: 5. The CDR3 contains 16 residues. Here the CDR3 DNA reads TGTGCCAGCAGCTTAGTTTGGGGGGGAACCTACAATGAGCAGTTCTTC. This codes for CASSLVWGGTYNEQFF.

The chain is built from TRBV18 and TRBJ2-7; D perhaps matches TRBD1 (6 bases). Trimming stripped 1 base from V and 2 bases from J, with 9 bases between. The length of the CDR3 is 14 residues. In germline, CDR1 is KGHSH, CDR2 LQKENI. CDR3 coding DNA: TGTGCCAGCTCACCACAGGGGGAGCCCTACGAGCAGTACTTC. It is translated as CASSPQGEPYEQYF.

CDR3 residues: CASSFQQGSEAFF. The CDR3 coding sequence is TGTGCCAGCAGCTTCCAACAGGGATCGGAAGCTTTCTTT. The V and J genes are TRBV5-6 and TRBJ1-1, with TRBD1 as a possible D gene (6 bases). In germline, CDR1 is SGHDT, CDR2 YYEEEE. The CDR3 contains 13 residues. V was shortened by 2 bases and J by 8 bases, with 13 bases between the two germline ends.

This clone has just one count. The rearrangement joins TRBV19 to TRBJ2-7, with TRBD1 matching 8 bases. The ends lost 4 bases at V and 6 bases at J; junction bases unmatched: 8. Germline loops: CDR1 LNHDA, CDR2 SQIVND (reference sequence). The CDR3 length is 14 residues. CDR3 sequence reads: CASSRQGPPLEQYF. The DNA for the CDR3 is TGTGCCAGTAGTAGACAGGGGCCGCCCCTCGAGCAGTACTTC. Full variable domain (rest looked up from reference TRBV19 and TRBJ2-7): DGGITQSPKYLFRKEGQNVTLSCEQNLNHDAMYWYRQDPGQGLRLIYYSQIVNDFQKGDIAEGYSVSREKKESFPLTVTSAQKNPTAFYLCASSRQGPPLEQYFGPGTRLTVT.

This chain links TRBV7-8 with TRBJ2-7; D may be TRBD2 (5 bases). This CDR3 has 14 residues. Per germline, CDR1 SGHVS and CDR2 FQNEAQ. V was pared by 0 bases and J by 2 bases, with 8 bases between. CDR3: CASSLAQRTYEQYF. DNA for the CDR3: TGTGCCAGCAGCTTAGCACAGCGGACCTACGAGCAGTACTTC.

V gene TRBV11-2 combines with J gene TRBJ2-5, with D unclear. The CDR3 length is 14 residues. CDR1 is SGHAT and CDR2 is FQNNGV in the germline V gene. Between the trimmed V and J ends, which lost 2 bases and 0 bases, there was a span of 7 bases. In DNA form, the CDR3 reads TGTGCCAGCAGCTTAATTAGTTACCAAGAGACCCAGTACTTC. This sequence encodes CASSLISYQETQYF.

V gene TRBV3-1 (or the pseudogene TRBV3-2) combines with J gene TRBJ2-5; perhaps TRBD1 as D (6 bases). Germline CDR1 reads LGHDT; CDR2 reads YNNKEL (reference sequence). This CDR3 is 14 amino acids long. V was clipped by 2 bases and J by 5 bases, with 12 bases between them. Here the CDR3 DNA reads TGTGCCAGCAGCCAATTCTTGGGGGCGGAGACCCAGTACTTC. Protein: CASSQFLGAETQYF.

The chain combines TRBV19 with TRBJ1-5, with D perhaps matching TRBD1 (6 bases). Germline V gives CDR1 LNHDA, CDR2 SQIVND (reference sequence). CDR3 length: 14 residues. The V and J ends lost 5 bases and 5 bases respectively, with 13 bases between them. The chain's CDR3 is CASSSDRTYQPQHF. The DNA of the CDR3 is TGTGCCAGTAGTTCCGACAGGACATATCAGCCCCAGCATTTT. Full variable domain (outside the CDR3, taken from reference TRBV19 and TRBJ1-5): DGGITQSPKYLFRKEGQNVTLSCEQNLNHDAMYWYRQDPGQGLRLIYYSQIVNDFQKGDIAEGYSVSREKKESFPLTVTSAQKNPTAFYLCASSSDRTYQPQHFGDGTRLSIL.

The chain combines TRBV13 with TRBJ2-3, with 7 bases lining up with TRBD1. The CDR3 consists of 14 residues. The germline gives CDR1 PRHDT, CDR2 FYEKMQ (reference sequence). The junction had 3 bases not matched to a gene; V was cut back by 5 bases and J by 1 base. The CDR3 spells CASSHGTGTDTQYF. Here the CDR3 DNA reads TGTGCCAGCAGCCATGGGACAGGCACAGATACGCAGTATTTT.

V usage is TRBV6-4 and J usage is TRBJ1-2; no definite D call. Germline loops: CDR1 MRHNA, CDR2 SNTAGT. Trimming removed 1 base from V and 7 bases from J, with 7 bases in between. The CDR3 length is 12 residues. This chain's CDR3 is CASSDLEGGYTF. DNA for the CDR3: TGTGCCAGCAGTGACTTGGAGGGTGGCTACACCTTC.

This chain connects TRBV11-2 to TRBJ1-1; 9 bases match TRBD1. V shed 5 bases and J 4 bases; nucleotides not matched to a gene: 11. The germline V gene has CDR1 SGHAT and CDR2 FQNNGV. The CDR3 totals 16 residues. Here the CDR3 DNA reads TGTGCCAGCAGCACCGCGTCGACAGGGGGAGGCACTGAAGCTTTCTTT. Translated: CASSTASTGGGTEAFF.

The chain employs TRBV18 and TRBJ1-6; 7 nucleotides line up with TRBD1. This CDR3 region has 13 residues. The germline gives CDR1 KGHSH, CDR2 LQKENI. Trimming at V came to 5 bases and at J to 5 bases, leaving 0 bases not matched to a gene. In DNA, the CDR3 is TGTGCCAGCTCAGGACAGGATAATTCACCCCTCCACTTT. Translation: CASSGQDNSPLHF.